Below, 9 T cell receptor beta chains from the same sample are listed, as sequenced in a study of T cells in Graves' hyperthyroidism and ophthalmopathy. TCR beta CDR3 regions were amplified from RNA. Carried out on the TCR CDR3, a first-round RT-PCR used the HTBI primer set. MiXCR, applied by TCRdb to the multiplex PCR reads, yields one record per CDR3 protein. Of around 700,000 distinct CDR3 sequences in the sample, approximately 19% were seen once. The sequenced sample consisted of blood. The origin of the receptors is a woman in her 50s with Graves' hyperthyroidism that later progressed to Graves' ophthalmopathy.

This clonotype was seen only a few times. The J gene is TRBJ2-1, the V gene TRBV24-1; D is unresolved. The ends were cut back, 0 bases at V and 8 bases at J, with 7 bases in the middle. Per the germline V gene, CDR1 is KGHDR and CDR2 is SFDVKD. The CDR3 contains 13 residues. CDR3 residues: CATSDLRFDEQFF. In nucleotides, the CDR3 is TGTGCCACCAGTGATTTGCGGTTTGATGAGCAGTTCTTC.

The rearrangement uses TRBV11-2 and TRBJ1-2; D uncertain. The V gene's germline CDR1 is SGHAT and CDR2 FQNNGV. Trimming removed 2 bases from V and 3 bases from J, with 13 bases in between. The CDR3 spans 15 residues. The CDR3 region is CASSLNVRQDYGYTF. DNA for the CDR3: TGTGCCAGCAGCTTAAATGTAAGACAAGACTATGGCTACACCTTC.

The chain employs TRBV9 and TRBJ2-7; tentatively, D is TRBD1 (5 bases). The CDR3 contains 14 residues. CDR1 is SGDLS, CDR2 YYNGEE, per germline. The germline V and J ends were trimmed by 3 bases and 7 bases, with 17 bases remaining between them. Written as DNA, the CDR3 is TGTGCCAGCAGCGGTCCGGGCCTCCAGGGTGAGCAGTACTTC. This gives the protein CASSGPGLQGEQYF.

The V and J genes are TRBV3-1 and TRBJ2-7; D is undetermined. The CDR3 covers 11 residues. Germline CDR1 reads LGHDT; CDR2 reads YNNKEL (reference sequence). The V end lost 0 bases, the J end lost 6 bases, and 3 bases lay between the germline ends. CDR3 region: CASSQEFEQYF. The CDR3, as DNA: TGTGCCAGCAGCCAAGAATTCGAGCAGTACTTC.

This clonotype was seen many times. The chain has TRBV30 and TRBJ1-2; 9 nucleotides line up with TRBD1. J was trimmed by 3 bases and V by 6 bases; bases with no gene match: 5. From germline, CDR1 is GTSNPN and CDR2 SVGIG (reference sequence). The CDR3 extends over 13 amino acids. The CDR3 reads CACRDRADYGYTF. The CDR3 coding sequence is TGTGCCTGTAGGGACAGGGCTGACTATGGCTACACCTTC.

This clonotype was found many times. V is TRBV15 and J is TRBJ1-1; D remains ambiguous. Germline assignment: CDR1 LNHNV and CDR2 YYDKDF (reference sequence). The CDR3 runs to 13 residues. The V and J ends lost 5 bases and 7 bases respectively, with 14 bases between them. The CDR3 DNA is TGTGCCACCAGCCAAACGACGACGGTTGAAGCTTTCTTT. This translates into CATSQTTTVEAFF.

With respect to this clonotype: A much larger clone differs from this one at a single base, so this may be a read error. The chain combines TRBV5-1 with TRBJ2-3; 10 bases fit TRBD1. Germline CDR1 reads SGHRS; CDR2 reads YFSETQ. The CDR3 loop spans 14 amino acids. The CDR3 DNA reads as TGCGCCAGCAAGCCGACAGGGGGCACAGATACGCGGTATTTT. Protein product: CASKPTGGTDTRYF.

Many counts were recorded for this clonotype. The rearrangement joins TRBV11-1 to TRBJ2-5; possible D gene TRBD1, 6 bases. This CDR3 region has 15 residues. CDR1 is SGHAT and CDR2 is FQDESV in the germline V gene (reference sequence). V was cut by 2 bases and J by 1 base, with 11 bases left in between. The CDR3 region has the DNA TGTGCCAGCAGCTTAAGTGGGGACACCCAAGAGACCCAGTACTTC. It yields the protein CASSLSGDTQETQYF.

This clonotype has at least ten counts. The genes are TRBV5-1 and TRBJ2-5; the D gene is possibly TRBD1 (5 bases). Germline loops: CDR1 SGHRS, CDR2 YFSETQ. The CDR3 is 15 residues long. V lost 0 bases and J 4 bases, leaving 13 bases between the germline ends. The CDR3 DNA reads as TGCGCCAGCAGCTTGGAGGATCGCAGGGCAGAGACCCAGTACTTC. The encoded protein is CASSLEDRRAETQYF.